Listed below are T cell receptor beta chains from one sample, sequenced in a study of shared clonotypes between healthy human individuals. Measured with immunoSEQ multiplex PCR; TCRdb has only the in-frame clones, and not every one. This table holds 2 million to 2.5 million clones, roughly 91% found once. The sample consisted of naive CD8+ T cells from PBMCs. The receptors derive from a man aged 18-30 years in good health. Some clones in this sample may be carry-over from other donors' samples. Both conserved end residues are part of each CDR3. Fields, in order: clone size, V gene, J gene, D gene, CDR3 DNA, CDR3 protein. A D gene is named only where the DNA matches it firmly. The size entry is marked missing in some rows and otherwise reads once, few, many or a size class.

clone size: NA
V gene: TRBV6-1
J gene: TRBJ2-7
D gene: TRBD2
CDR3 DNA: TGTGCCAGCAAGACTAGCGGGAGTTTCTACGAGCAGTACTTC
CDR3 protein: CASKTSGSFYEQYF

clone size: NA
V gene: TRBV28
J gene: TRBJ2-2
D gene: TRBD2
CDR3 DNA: TGTGCCAGCAGTTCCTGGACTAGCGGGAGGGCCATGGCCGGGGAGCTGTTTTTT
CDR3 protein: CASSSWTSGRAMAGELFF

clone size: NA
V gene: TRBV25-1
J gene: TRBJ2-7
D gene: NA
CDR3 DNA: TGTGCCAGCAGTGTTGGCCGGAGCCGGTACTTC
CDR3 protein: CASSVGRSRYF

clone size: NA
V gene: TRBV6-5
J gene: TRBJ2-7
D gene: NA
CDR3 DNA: TGTGCCAGCAGCTCCCGGAGGGGCAACTCCTACGAGCAGTACTTC
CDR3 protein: CASSSRRGNSYEQYF

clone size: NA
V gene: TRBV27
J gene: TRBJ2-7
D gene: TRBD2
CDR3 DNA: TGTGCCAGCAGTTTAGCGGGAGAGTCCTACGAGCAGTACTTC
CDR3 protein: CASSLAGESYEQYF

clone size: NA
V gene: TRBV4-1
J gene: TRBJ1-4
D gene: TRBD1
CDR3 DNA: TGCGCCAGCAGACAAATACAGGGGGCTGGTGAAAAACTGTTTTTT
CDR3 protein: CASRQIQGAGEKLFF

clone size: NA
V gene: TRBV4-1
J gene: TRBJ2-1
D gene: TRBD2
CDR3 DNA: TGCGCCAGCAGCGAACTGGGACTAGCGGTCAATGAGCAGTTCTTC
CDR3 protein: CASSELGLAVNEQFF

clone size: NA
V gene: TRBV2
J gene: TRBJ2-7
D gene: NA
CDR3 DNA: TGTGCCAGCAGTGAAAGTCCAGGCTCCTACGAGCAGTACTTC
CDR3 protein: CASSESPGSYEQYF

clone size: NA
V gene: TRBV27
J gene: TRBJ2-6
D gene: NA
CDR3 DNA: TGTGCCAGCAGCTGGGGGGGGGCCAACGTCCTGACTTTC
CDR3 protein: CASSWGGANVLTF

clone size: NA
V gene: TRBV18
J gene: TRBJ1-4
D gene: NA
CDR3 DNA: TGTGCCAGCTCACCGGGGACGGCCGGGGAAAAACTGTTTTTT
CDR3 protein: CASSPGTAGEKLFF

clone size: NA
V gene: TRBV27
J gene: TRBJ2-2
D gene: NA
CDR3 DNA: TGTGCCAGCAGTTTATACGGGACTCCGGGGGCCGGGGAGCTGTTTTTT
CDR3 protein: CASSLYGTPGAGELFF

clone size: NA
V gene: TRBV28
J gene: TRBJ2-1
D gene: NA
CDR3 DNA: TGTGCCAGCAACCCCAGGGTCTACAATGAGCAGTTCTTC
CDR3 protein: CASNPRVYNEQFF

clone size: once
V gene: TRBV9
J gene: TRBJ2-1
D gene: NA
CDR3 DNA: TGTGCCAGCAGCATGGCCTACGGACACTACAATGAGCAGTTCTTC
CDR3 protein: CASSMAYGHYNEQFF

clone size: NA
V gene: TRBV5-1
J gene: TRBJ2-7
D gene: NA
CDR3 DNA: TGCGCCAGCAGCTGGACCGGGACACCCTACGAGCAGTACTTC
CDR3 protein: CASSWTGTPYEQYF

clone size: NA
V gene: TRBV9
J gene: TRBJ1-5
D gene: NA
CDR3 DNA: TGTGCCAGCAGCGCCGCGGGCAGCAATCAGCCCCAGCATTTT
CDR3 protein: CASSAAGSNQPQHF

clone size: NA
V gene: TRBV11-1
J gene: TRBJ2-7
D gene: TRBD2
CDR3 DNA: TGTGCCAGCAGCTTTTCTAGCGGGCCTACCTACGAGCAGTACTTC
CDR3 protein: CASSFSSGPTYEQYF

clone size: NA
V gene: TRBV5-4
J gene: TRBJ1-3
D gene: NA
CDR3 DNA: TGTGCCAGCAGCGGAAGAGCGGACGCGGGGAGGACAATCCAAAACACCATATATTTT
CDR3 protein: CASSGRADAGRTIQNTIYF

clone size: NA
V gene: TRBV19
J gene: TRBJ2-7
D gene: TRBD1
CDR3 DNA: TGTGCCAGTAGTACCTCCGGGACAGCCTACGAGCAGTACTTC
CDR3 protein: CASSTSGTAYEQYF

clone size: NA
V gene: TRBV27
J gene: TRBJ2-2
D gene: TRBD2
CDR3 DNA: TGTGCCAGCAGCACCGGGACTAGCAGTGCCGGGGAGCTGTTTTTT
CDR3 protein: CASSTGTSSAGELFF

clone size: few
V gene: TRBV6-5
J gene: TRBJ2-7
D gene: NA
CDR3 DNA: TGTGCCAGCAGTTACAGGACGGACTCCTACGAGCAGTACTTC
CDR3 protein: CASSYRTDSYEQYF

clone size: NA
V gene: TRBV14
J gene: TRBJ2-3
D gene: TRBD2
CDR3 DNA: TGTGCCAGCAGCCAAGATGGAGGACTAGCCCCCTATACGCAGTATTTT
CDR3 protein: CASSQDGGLAPYTQYF

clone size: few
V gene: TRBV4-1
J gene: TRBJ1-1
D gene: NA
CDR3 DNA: TGCGCCAGCAGCCAGCGTCTTACAGGGACTGAAGCTTTCTTT
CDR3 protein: CASSQRLTGTEAFF

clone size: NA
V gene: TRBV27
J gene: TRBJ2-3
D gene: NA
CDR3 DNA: TGTGCCAGCAGTTTCAGCGGCCCTAGCACAGATACGCAGTATTTT
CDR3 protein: CASSFSGPSTDTQYF

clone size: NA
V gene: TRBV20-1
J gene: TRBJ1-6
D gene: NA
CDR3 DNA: TGCAGTGCTAGGGATTCACCCCTCCACTTT
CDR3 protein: CSARDSPLHF

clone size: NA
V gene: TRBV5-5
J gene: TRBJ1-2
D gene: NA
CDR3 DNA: TGTGCCAGCAGCTTTGGGGCTACTAACTATGGCTACACCTTC
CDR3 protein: CASSFGATNYGYTF

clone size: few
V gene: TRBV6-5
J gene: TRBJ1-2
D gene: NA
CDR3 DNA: TGTGCCAGCAGTTACGCCGGCGGCTACACCTTC
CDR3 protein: CASSYAGGYTF

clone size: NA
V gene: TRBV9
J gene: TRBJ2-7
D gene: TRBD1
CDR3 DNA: TGTGCCAGCAGCGTTGGGACAGGGGGCTCCTACGAGCAGTACTTC
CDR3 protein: CASSVGTGGSYEQYF

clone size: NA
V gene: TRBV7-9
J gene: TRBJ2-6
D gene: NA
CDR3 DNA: TGTGCCAGCAGCCCCACAGGGTTAGGGGCCAACGTCCTGACTTTC
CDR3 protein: CASSPTGLGANVLTF

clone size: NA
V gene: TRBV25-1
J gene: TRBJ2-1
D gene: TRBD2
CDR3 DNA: TGTGCCAGCAGTAAACGTGGACTAGCGGGGGACTACAATGAGCAGTTCTTC
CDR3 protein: CASSKRGLAGDYNEQFF

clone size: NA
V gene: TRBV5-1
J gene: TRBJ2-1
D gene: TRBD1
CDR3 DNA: TGCGCCAGCAGCTTTCGACAGGGTACCTACAATGAGCAGTTCTTC
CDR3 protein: CASSFRQGTYNEQFF

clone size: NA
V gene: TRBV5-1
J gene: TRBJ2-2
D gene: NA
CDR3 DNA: TGCGCCAGCATGCGGCGGGAAGATACCGGGGAGCTGTTTTTT
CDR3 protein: CASMRREDTGELFF

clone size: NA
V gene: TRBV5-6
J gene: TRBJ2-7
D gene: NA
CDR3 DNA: TGTGCCAGCAGCTTGTTTGAACTAGATTATGATTACTACGAGCAGTACTTC
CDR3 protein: CASSLFELDYDYYEQYF

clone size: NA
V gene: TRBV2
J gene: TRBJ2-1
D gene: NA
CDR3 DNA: TGTGCCAGCAGTTACTACGGGACACACAATGAGCAGTTCTTC
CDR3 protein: CASSYYGTHNEQFF

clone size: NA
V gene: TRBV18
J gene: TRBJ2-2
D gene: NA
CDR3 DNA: TGTGCCAGCTCCCCGGCCCCCGGGGAGCTGTTTTTT
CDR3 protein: CASSPAPGELFF

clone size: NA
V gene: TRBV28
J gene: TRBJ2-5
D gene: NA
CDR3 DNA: TGTGCCAGCATCTCCGGTGGCCAGTACCAAGAGACCCAGTACTTC
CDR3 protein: CASISGGQYQETQYF

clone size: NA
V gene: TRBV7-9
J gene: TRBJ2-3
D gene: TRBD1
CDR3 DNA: TGTGCCAGCAGCGCGAACGACAGGGAAGAAGCAGATACGCAGTATTTT
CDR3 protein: CASSANDREEADTQYF

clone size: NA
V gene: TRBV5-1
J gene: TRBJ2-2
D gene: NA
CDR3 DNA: TGCGCCAGCAGCTTGGAAAGGGTGGGGGACACCGGGGAGCTGTTTTTT
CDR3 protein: CASSLERVGDTGELFF

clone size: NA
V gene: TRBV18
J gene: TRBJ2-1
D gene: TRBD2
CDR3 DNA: TGTGCCAGCTCACCTCTTGAAACTAGCGCTCTTCCTCAGTTCTTC
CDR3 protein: CASSPLETSALPQFF

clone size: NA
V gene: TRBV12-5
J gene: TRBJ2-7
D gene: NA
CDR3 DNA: TGTGCTAGTGGTGTCGGCCCCTCCTACGAGCAGTACTTC
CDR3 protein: CASGVGPSYEQYF

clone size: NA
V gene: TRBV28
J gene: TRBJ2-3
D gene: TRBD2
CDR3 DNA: TGTGCCAGCAGTTTCCCACTAGCGGATAACACAGATACGCAGTATTTT
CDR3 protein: CASSFPLADNTDTQYF

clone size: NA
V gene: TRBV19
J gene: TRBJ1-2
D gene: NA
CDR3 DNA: TGTGCCAGTGTGGGCCTTACGGAAGGCTACACCTTC
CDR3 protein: CASVGLTEGYTF

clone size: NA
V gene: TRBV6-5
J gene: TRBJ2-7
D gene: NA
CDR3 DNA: TGTGCCAGCAGTTACAAGTCAGGCATCTCCTACGAGCAGTACTTC
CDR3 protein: CASSYKSGISYEQYF

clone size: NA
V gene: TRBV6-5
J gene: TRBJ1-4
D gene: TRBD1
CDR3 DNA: TGTGCCAGCAGTTACTCCGGGACAGGGGTTGAAAAACTGTTTTTT
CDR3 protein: CASSYSGTGVEKLFF

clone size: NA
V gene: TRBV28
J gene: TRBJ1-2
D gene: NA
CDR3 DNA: TGTGCCAGCAGTTTACTCTCGGACAGAACTAACTATGGCTACACCTTC
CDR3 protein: CASSLLSDRTNYGYTF

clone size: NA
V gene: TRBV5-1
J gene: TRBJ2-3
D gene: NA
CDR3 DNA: TGCGCCAGCAGGATCTCGGAGGGGTCAGATACGCAGTATTTT
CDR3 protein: CASRISEGSDTQYF

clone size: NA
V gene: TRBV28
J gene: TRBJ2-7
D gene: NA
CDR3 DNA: TGTGCCAGCAGTTTTTTTACGGCCGAGCAGTACTTC
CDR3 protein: CASSFFTAEQYF

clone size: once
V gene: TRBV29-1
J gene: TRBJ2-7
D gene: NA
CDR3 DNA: TGCAGCGTTGGGCAAGACGGGGTTGGGGAGCAGTACTTC
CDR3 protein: CSVGQDGVGEQYF

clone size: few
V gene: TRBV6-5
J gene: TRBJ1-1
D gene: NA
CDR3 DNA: TGTGCCAGCAGCCTATATAGGGGAGGTGAAGCTTTCTTT
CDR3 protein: CASSLYRGGEAFF

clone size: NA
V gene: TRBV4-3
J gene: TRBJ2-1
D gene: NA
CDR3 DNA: TGCGCCAGCAGCCAAGATTCCTGGCCGGTAAGCTCCTACAATGAGCAGTTCTTC
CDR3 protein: CASSQDSWPVSSYNEQFF

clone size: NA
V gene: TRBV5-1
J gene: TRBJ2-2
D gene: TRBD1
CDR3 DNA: TGCGCCAGCAGCTTTCGAGGGGGCCCCGGGGAGCTGTTTTTT
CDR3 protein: CASSFRGGPGELFF

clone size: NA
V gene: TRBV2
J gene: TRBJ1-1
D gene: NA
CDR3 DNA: TGTGCCAGCAGGGCCCACCCGGGGGAGACGGGCACTGAAGCTTTCTTT
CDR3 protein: CASRAHPGETGTEAFF

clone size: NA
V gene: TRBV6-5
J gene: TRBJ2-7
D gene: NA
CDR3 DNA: TGTGCCAGCAGTCAAGAGACCGGGTCCCAGTACTTC
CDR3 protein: CASSQETGSQYF

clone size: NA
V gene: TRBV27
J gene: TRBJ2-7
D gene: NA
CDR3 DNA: TGTGCCAGCAGCCCCATTTTGGGGCAGGGCCCTGACGAGCAGTACTTC
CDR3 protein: CASSPILGQGPDEQYF

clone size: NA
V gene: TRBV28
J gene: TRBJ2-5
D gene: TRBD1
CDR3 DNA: TGTGCCAGCAGTTTAGCGGAGTCAGGGGGCCGCGAGACCCAGTACTTC
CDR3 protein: CASSLAESGGRETQYF

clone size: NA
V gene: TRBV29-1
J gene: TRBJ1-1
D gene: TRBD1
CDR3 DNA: TGCAGCGTTGAAGATCTTGGACAGGTAGAGGCTTTCTTT
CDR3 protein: CSVEDLGQVEAFF

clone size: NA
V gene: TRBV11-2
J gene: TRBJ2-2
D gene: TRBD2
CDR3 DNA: TGTGCCAGCAGCTCCAGGCTACTAGCGGGCAACACCGGGGAGCTGTTTTTT
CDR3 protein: CASSSRLLAGNTGELFF

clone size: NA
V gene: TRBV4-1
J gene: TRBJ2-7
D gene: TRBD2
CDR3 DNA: TGCGCCAGCAGCCAGGACCTAGCGGGACCCTACGAGCAGTACTTC
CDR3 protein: CASSQDLAGPYEQYF